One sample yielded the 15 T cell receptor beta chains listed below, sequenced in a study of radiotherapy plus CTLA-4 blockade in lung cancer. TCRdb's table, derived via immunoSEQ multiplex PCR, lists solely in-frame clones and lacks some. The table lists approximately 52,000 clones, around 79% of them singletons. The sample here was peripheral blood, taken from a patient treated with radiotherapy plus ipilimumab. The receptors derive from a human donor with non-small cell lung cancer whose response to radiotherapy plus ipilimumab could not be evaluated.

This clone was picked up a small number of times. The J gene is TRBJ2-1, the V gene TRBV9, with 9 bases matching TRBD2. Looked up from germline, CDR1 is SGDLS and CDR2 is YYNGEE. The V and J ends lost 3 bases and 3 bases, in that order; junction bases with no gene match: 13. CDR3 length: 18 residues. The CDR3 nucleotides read TGTGCCAGCAGCGCGCCCCAGGGCGGGGGGGCGGACTACAATGAGCAGTTCTTC. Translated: CASSAPQGGGADYNEQFF.

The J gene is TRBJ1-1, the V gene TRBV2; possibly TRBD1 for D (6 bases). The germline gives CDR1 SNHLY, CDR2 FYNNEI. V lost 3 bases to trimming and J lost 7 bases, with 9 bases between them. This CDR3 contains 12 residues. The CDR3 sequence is CASSDRGLEAFF. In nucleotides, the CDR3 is TGTGCCAGCAGTGACAGGGGCCTTGAAGCTTTCTTT.

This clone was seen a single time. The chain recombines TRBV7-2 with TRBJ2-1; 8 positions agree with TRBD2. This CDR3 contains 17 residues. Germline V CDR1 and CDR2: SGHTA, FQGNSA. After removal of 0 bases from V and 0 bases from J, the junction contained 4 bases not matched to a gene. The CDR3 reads CASSLALSGVSYNEQFF. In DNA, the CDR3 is TGTGCCAGCAGCTTAGCCCTTAGCGGGGTCTCCTACAATGAGCAGTTCTTC.

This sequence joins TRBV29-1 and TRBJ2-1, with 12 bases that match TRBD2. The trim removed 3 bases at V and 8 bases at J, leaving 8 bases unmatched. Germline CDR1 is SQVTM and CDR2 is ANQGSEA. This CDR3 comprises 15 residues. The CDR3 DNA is TGCAGCGTTGATATTCGACTAGCGGGAGAGGATGAGCAGTTCTTC. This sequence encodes CSVDIRLAGEDEQFF.

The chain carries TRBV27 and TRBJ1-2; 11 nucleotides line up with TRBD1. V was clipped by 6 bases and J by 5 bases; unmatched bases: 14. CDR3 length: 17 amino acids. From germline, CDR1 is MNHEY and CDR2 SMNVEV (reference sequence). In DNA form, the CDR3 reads TGTGCCAGCAGCACACTCGGGACAGGGGGGAGACCTTATGGCTACACCTTC. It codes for CASSTLGTGGRPYGYTF.

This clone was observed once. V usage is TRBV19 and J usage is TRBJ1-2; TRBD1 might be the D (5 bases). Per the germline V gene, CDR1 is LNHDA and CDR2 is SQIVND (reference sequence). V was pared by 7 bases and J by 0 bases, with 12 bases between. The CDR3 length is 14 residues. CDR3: CASKDSRANYGYTF. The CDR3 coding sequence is TGTGCCAGTAAAGACTCCAGGGCTAACTATGGCTACACCTTC. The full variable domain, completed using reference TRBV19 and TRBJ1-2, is DGGITQSPKYLFRKEGQNVTLSCEQNLNHDAMYWYRQDPGQGLRLIYYSQIVNDFQKGDIAEGYSVSREKKESFPLTVTSAQKNPTAFYLCASKDSRANYGYTFGSGTRLTVV.

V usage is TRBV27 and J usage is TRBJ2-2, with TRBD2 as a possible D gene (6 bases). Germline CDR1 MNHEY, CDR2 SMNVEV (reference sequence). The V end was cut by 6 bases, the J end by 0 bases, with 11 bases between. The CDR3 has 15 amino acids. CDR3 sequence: CASSPGTPNTGELFF. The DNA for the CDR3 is TGTGCCAGCAGCCCCGGGACTCCGAACACCGGGGAGCTGTTTTTT.

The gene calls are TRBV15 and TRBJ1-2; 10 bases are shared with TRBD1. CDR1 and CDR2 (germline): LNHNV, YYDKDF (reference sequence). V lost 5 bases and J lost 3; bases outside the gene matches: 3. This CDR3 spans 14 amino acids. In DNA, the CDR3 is TGTGCCACCAGCGACAGGGGGCGCCACTATGGCTACACCTTC. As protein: CATSDRGRHYGYTF.

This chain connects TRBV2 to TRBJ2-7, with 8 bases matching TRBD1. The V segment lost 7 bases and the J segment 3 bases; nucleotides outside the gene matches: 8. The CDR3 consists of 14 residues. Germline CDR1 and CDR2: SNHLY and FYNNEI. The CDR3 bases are TGTGCCAGCAAAGGTTCCGGGACAGGCTACGAGCAGTACTTC. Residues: CASKGSGTGYEQYF.

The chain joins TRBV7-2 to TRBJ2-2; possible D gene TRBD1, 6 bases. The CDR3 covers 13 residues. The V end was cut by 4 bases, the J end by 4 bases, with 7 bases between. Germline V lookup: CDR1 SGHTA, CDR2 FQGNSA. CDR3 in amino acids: CASSSGVTGELFF. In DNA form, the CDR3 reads TGTGCCAGCAGCTCAGGGGTCACCGGGGAGCTGTTTTTT.

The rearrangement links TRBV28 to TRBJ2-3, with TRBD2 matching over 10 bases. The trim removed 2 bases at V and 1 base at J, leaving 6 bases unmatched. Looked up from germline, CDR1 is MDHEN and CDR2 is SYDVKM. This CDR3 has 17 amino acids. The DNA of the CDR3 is TGTGCCAGCAGTTTAAGGAGCGGGAGGGCTGGCACAGATACGCAGTATTTT. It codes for CASSLRSGRAGTDTQYF.

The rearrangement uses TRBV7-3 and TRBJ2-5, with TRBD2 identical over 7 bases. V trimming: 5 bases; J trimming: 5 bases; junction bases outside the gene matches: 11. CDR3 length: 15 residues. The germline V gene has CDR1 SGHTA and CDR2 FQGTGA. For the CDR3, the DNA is TGTGCCAGCAGCCCCTGGGCGGGGGTTCGGGAGACCCAGTACTTC. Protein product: CASSPWAGVRETQYF.

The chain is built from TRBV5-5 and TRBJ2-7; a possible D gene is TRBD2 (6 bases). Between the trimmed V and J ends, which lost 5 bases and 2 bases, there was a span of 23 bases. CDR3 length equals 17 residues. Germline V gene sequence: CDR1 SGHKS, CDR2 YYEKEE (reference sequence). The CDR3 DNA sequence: TGTGCCAGCAGAGGGGCGGGGCGGGGAGCTAGAGCCTACGAGCAGTACTTC. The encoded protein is CASRGAGRGARAYEQYF.

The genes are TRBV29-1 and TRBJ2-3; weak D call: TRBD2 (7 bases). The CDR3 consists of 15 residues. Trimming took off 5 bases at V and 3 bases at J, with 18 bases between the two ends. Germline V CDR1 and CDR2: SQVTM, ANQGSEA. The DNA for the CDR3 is TGCAGCGTTACCCGAGGGGGGGAGGTTACAGATACGCAGTATTTT. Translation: CSVTRGGEVTDTQYF.

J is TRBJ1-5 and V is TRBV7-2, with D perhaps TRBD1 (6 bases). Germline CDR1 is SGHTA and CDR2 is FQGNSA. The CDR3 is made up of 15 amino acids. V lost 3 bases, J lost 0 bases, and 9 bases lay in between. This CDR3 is CASSFKGDSNQPQHF. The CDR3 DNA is TGTGCCAGCAGCTTTAAGGGGGATAGCAATCAGCCCCAGCATTTT.